This T cell receptor beta chain was found in a study of CD8 T cells in Susac syndrome. A word on this clonotype: The target antigen is unknown.

RNA in amounts of roughly 0.5 to 1 ug was reverse transcribed with random hexamers. The TCR beta CDR3 was amplified by immunoSEQ multiplex PCR across 54 Vbeta, 13 Jbeta. MiXCR, applied by TCRdb to the immunoSEQ multiplex PCR reads, yields one record per CDR3 protein. The sample lists about 140,000 distinct CDR3 sequences, approximately 95% occurring once. General study results and limits: The study acknowledged a relatively small number of individuals in its TCR sequencing and HLA analysis.

This receptor was identified in a human donor in good health. The sequencing input was CD8+ T cells from PBMCs.

CDR3 residues: CSASRENQETQYF. Written as DNA, the CDR3 is TGCAGTGCTAGCCGGGAGAACCAAGAGACCCAGTACTTC. The rearrangement uses TRBV20-1 and TRBJ2-5; tentative D call: TRBD2 (6 bases). Germline V lookup: CDR1 DFQATT, CDR2 SNEGSKA (reference sequence). The CDR3 is 13 residues long. V was clipped by 3 bases and J by 0 bases, with 8 bases between them.